These T cell receptor beta chains were read from a single sample in a study of beta chain features in type 1 diabetes. Repertoires were generated with immunoSEQ multiplex PCR, while TCRdb's copy carries only in-frame clones and drops some. The sample carries roughly 220,000 clones, about a sixth recorded once. Sequencing used naive CD4+ T cells from blood. These receptors all stem from a man younger than 45 with type 1 diabetes. Both conserved end residues are part of each CDR3. Fields, in order: clone size, D gene, J gene, V gene, CDR3 protein, CDR3 DNA. The D gene is left open where the match is weak. The listing skips clone size in some rows; elsewhere it reads once, few, many or a size class.

clone size: .; D gene: .; J gene: TRBJ2-2; V gene: TRBV30; CDR3 protein: CAWKPSPADGELFF; CDR3 DNA: TGTGCCTGGAAGCCCAGTCCCGCGGACGGGGAGCTGTTTTTT
clone size: few; D gene: .; J gene: TRBJ2-3; V gene: TRBV10-3; CDR3 protein: CANAKGGPGDTQYF; CDR3 DNA: TGTGCCAACGCGAAGGGGGGGCCTGGAGATACGCAGTATTTT
clone size: .; D gene: .; J gene: TRBJ2-5; V gene: TRBV2; CDR3 protein: CASSEQETQYF; CDR3 DNA: TGTGCCAGCAGCGAACAGGAGACCCAGTACTTC
clone size: .; D gene: .; J gene: TRBJ2-7; V gene: TRBV23-1; CDR3 protein: CASSHAQAYEQYF; CDR3 DNA: TGCGCCAGCAGTCATGCACAGGCCTACGAGCAGTACTTC
clone size: .; D gene: .; J gene: TRBJ1-1; V gene: TRBV9; CDR3 protein: CASSINVALNTEAFF; CDR3 DNA: TGTGCCAGCAGCATCAATGTAGCGCTGAACACTGAAGCTTTCTTT
clone size: .; D gene: .; J gene: TRBJ2-7; V gene: TRBV29-1; CDR3 protein: CSGIEGPSSYEQYF; CDR3 DNA: TGCAGCGGAATAGAGGGGCCGAGCTCCTACGAGCAGTACTTC
clone size: .; D gene: .; J gene: TRBJ2-1; V gene: TRBV19; CDR3 protein: CASSTLASSYNEQFF; CDR3 DNA: TGTGCCAGTAGTACGCTAGCGAGCTCCTACAATGAGCAGTTCTTC
clone size: .; D gene: TRBD1; J gene: TRBJ2-5; V gene: TRBV9; CDR3 protein: CASSPRTGRTETQYF; CDR3 DNA: TGTGCCAGCAGCCCCCGGACAGGGCGGACAGAGACCCAGTACTTC
clone size: few; D gene: .; J gene: TRBJ2-2; V gene: TRBV7-8; CDR3 protein: CASSLGGGYPGELFF; CDR3 DNA: TGTGCCAGCAGCTTAGGAGGGGGTTATCCCGGGGAGCTGTTTTTT
clone size: .; D gene: .; J gene: TRBJ1-1; V gene: TRBV5-4; CDR3 protein: CASSAPGSGAFF; CDR3 DNA: TGTGCCAGCAGCGCACCAGGGAGTGGGGCTTTCTTT
clone size: .; D gene: TRBD1; J gene: TRBJ1-1; V gene: TRBV25-1; CDR3 protein: CASKTGSNTEAFF; CDR3 DNA: TGTGCCAGCAAGACAGGGTCAAACACTGAAGCTTTCTTT
clone size: .; D gene: .; J gene: TRBJ2-6; V gene: TRBV7-2; CDR3 protein: CASSPGRSGANVLTF; CDR3 DNA: TGTGCCAGCAGCCCTGGCAGGTCTGGGGCCAACGTCCTGACTTTC
clone size: .; D gene: .; J gene: TRBJ2-3; V gene: TRBV10-3; CDR3 protein: CAIRDASRGASTDTQYF; CDR3 DNA: TGTGCCATCAGGGACGCATCGAGGGGAGCTAGCACAGATACGCAGTATTTT
clone size: few; D gene: TRBD2; J gene: TRBJ2-3; V gene: TRBV29-1; CDR3 protein: CSVKREVTDTQYF; CDR3 DNA: TGCAGCGTTAAGCGGGAAGTAACAGATACGCAGTATTTT
clone size: once; D gene: .; J gene: TRBJ1-1; V gene: TRBV6-5; CDR3 protein: CASSYRQMNTEAFF; CDR3 DNA: TGTGCCAGCAGTTACAGACAGATGAACACTGAAGCTTTCTTT
clone size: .; D gene: .; J gene: TRBJ2-2; V gene: TRBV29-1; CDR3 protein: CSFVNTGELFF; CDR3 DNA: TGCAGCTTCGTGAACACCGGGGAGCTGTTTTTT
clone size: .; D gene: .; J gene: TRBJ2-5; V gene: TRBV6-6; CDR3 protein: CASTDRYQETQYF; CDR3 DNA: TGTGCCAGCACTGACAGATACCAAGAGACCCAGTACTTC
clone size: .; D gene: .; J gene: TRBJ1-1; V gene: TRBV30; CDR3 protein: CAWSVQLLGGAFF; CDR3 DNA: TGTGCCTGGAGTGTACAACTCCTCGGGGGAGCTTTCTTT
clone size: .; D gene: .; J gene: TRBJ2-2; V gene: TRBV7-9; CDR3 protein: CASRPQGAGELFF; CDR3 DNA: TGTGCCAGCAGACCCCAGGGAGCCGGGGAGCTGTTTTTT
clone size: .; D gene: .; J gene: TRBJ2-5; V gene: TRBV11-2; CDR3 protein: CASSLGVTGETQYF; CDR3 DNA: TGTGCCAGCAGCTTAGGAGTAACGGGAGAGACCCAGTACTTC
clone size: once; D gene: TRBD2; J gene: TRBJ2-3; V gene: TRBV7-3; CDR3 protein: CASSPIAGGPDTQYF; CDR3 DNA: TGTGCCAGCAGCCCTATAGCGGGAGGGCCAGATACGCAGTATTTT
clone size: .; D gene: .; J gene: TRBJ1-2; V gene: TRBV28; CDR3 protein: CASAGLNYGYTF; CDR3 DNA: TGTGCCAGTGCTGGACTTAACTATGGCTACACCTTC
clone size: few; D gene: .; J gene: TRBJ2-7; V gene: TRBV4-3; CDR3 protein: CASSQVVAQTYEQYF; CDR3 DNA: TGCGCCAGCAGCCAAGTTGTTGCTCAGACCTACGAGCAGTACTTC
clone size: few; D gene: TRBD2; J gene: TRBJ2-2; V gene: TRBV29-1; CDR3 protein: CSVEVLAGVGELFF; CDR3 DNA: TGCAGCGTTGAGGTGCTAGCGGGAGTAGGGGAGCTGTTTTTT
clone size: .; D gene: TRBD2; J gene: TRBJ2-7; V gene: TRBV13; CDR3 protein: CASSSDSGRSYEQYF; CDR3 DNA: TGTGCCAGCAGTTCTGATAGCGGGAGATCCTACGAGCAGTACTTC
clone size: few; D gene: TRBD1; J gene: TRBJ2-7; V gene: TRBV10-3; CDR3 protein: CAISESGTASYEQYF; CDR3 DNA: TGTGCCATCAGTGAGTCTGGGACAGCATCCTACGAGCAGTACTTC
clone size: few; D gene: .; J gene: TRBJ2-5; V gene: TRBV10-1; CDR3 protein: CASSESAGQETQYF; CDR3 DNA: TGCGCCAGCAGTGAGTCGGCGGGCCAAGAGACCCAGTACTTC
clone size: few; D gene: .; J gene: TRBJ2-3; V gene: TRBV5-1; CDR3 protein: CASSLGITDTQYF; CDR3 DNA: TGCGCCAGCAGCTTGGGGATTACAGATACGCAGTATTTT
clone size: .; D gene: .; J gene: TRBJ2-5; V gene: TRBV29-1; CDR3 protein: CSVGKQPTQFQETQYF; CDR3 DNA: TGCAGCGTTGGGAAACAGCCGACCCAATTCCAAGAGACCCAGTACTTC
clone size: .; D gene: TRBD1; J gene: TRBJ1-5; V gene: TRBV2; CDR3 protein: CASSAGQGTGGNQPQHF; CDR3 DNA: TGTGCCAGCAGTGCCGGACAGGGGACTGGGGGCAATCAGCCCCAGCATTTT
clone size: .; D gene: .; J gene: TRBJ2-1; V gene: TRBV9; CDR3 protein: CASSGRNEQFF; CDR3 DNA: TGTGCCAGCAGCGGGCGAAATGAGCAGTTCTTC